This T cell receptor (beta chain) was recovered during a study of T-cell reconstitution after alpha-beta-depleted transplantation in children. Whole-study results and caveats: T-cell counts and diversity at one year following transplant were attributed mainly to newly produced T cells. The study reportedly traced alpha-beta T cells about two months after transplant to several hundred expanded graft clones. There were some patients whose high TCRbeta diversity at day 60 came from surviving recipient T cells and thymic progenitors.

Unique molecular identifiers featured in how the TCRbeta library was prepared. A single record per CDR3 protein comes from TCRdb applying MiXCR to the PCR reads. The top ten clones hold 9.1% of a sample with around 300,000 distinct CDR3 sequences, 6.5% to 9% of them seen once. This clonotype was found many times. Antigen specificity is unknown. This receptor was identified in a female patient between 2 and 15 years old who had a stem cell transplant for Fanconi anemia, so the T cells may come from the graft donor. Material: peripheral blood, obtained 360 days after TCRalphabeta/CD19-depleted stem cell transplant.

The CDR3 here is CASSYSSTGDTDTQYF. As DNA, the CDR3 is TGTGCCAGCAGTTACTCGTCTACGGGGGACACAGATACGCAGTATTTT. The V and J genes are TRBV6-5 and TRBJ2-3; D may be TRBD2 (6 bases). The CDR3 runs 16 residues. In germline, CDR1 is MNHEY, CDR2 SVGAGI. V was shortened by 0 bases and J by 2 bases, with 12 bases between the two germline ends.